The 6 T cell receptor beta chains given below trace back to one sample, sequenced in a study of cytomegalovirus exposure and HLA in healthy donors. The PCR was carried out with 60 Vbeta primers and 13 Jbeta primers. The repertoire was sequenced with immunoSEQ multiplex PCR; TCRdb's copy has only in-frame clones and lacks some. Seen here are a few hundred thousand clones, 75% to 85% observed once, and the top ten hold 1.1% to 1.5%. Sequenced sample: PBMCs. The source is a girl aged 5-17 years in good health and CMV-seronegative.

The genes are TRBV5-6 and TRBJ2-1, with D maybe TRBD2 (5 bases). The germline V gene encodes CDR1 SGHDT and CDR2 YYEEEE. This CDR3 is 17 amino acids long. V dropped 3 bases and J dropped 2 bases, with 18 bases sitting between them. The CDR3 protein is CASSSPFRAGAYNEQFF. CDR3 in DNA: TGTGCCAGCAGCTCCCCTTTTAGGGCCGGGGCCTACAATGAGCAGTTCTTC.

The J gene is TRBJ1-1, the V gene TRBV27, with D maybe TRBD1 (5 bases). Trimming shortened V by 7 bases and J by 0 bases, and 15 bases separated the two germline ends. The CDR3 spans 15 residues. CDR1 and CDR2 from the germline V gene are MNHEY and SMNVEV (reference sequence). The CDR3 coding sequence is TGTGCCAGCACCCCCGGCAGGGAACTGAACACTGAAGCTTTCTTT. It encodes CASTPGRELNTEAFF.

CDR3 region: CAWRQQGAGGYTF. DNA for the CDR3: TGTGCCTGGAGACAACAGGGGGCTGGTGGCTACACCTTC. The chain couples TRBV30 to TRBJ1-2; 9 bases are a match to TRBD1. This CDR3 spans 13 amino acids. Germline-derived CDR1 and CDR2 are GTSNPN and SVGIG (reference sequence). Trimming at V came to 3 bases and at J to 7 bases, leaving 6 bases not matched to a gene.

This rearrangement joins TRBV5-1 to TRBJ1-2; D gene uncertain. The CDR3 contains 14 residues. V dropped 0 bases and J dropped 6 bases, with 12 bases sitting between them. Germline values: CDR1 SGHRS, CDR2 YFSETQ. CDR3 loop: CASSLGRPEDGYTF. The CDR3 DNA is TGCGCCAGCAGCTTGGGGCGGCCAGAAGATGGCTACACCTTC.

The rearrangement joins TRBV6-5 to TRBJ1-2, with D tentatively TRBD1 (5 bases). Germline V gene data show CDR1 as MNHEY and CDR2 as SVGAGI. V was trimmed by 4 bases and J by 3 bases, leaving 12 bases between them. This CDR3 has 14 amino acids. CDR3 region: CASSFRDSYYGYTF. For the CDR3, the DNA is TGTGCCAGCAGTTTCCGGGACTCTTACTATGGCTACACCTTC.

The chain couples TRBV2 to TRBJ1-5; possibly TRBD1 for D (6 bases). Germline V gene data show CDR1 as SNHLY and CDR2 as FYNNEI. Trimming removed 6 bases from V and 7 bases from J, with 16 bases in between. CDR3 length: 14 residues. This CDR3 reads CASRGGAGNQPQHF. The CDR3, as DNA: TGTGCCAGCAGAGGGGGTGCAGGGAACCAGCCCCAGCATTTT.